This T cell receptor (beta chain) derives from a study of T cells in localized non-small cell lung cancer (dated by TCRdb to 2018 to 2020). Regarding the complete study: T cell repertoires of 200 to 250 early-stage NSCLC patients were analyzed, with tumors being compared against uninvolved tumor-adjacent lungs. NSCLC patients had a mean age of roughly 64 years, and more than 120 were male and 85 to 110 female. The cohort comprised roughly 230 treatment-naïve NSCLC patients with resected, localized lung tumors. General conclusions and limits of the study: A median of 57 of the top 100 tumor clones turned up in the paired uninvolved adjacent lung, and 25 to 30 of those clones also ranked among the top 100 of that same adjacent lung. Because the study design was exploratory, TCR variables were selected using unadjusted p-values without false-discovery rate correction. Multi-region tumor sequencing was not performed, so intratumor heterogeneity could not be excluded. Uninvolved tumor-adjacent lung showed the highest T cell clonality, higher than tumor, which suggests more focused antigenic responses in the adjacent lung. Longer overall survival was associated with higher T cell density in blood, whereas shorter survival was associated with higher clonality in adjacent lung.

The immunoSEQ Assay was used to sequence TCR beta CDR3 regions from DNA. The authors processed their data as follows. To compute T cell density, TCR beta template counts were normalized to usable DNA, which was estimated by amplifying housekeeping genes. The preseqR package was used to estimate richness by extrapolating to 400,000 templates for PBMC samples and to 120,000 templates for tissue samples. Clonality was defined by subtracting Pielou's evenness from one. Tissue-enriched TCRs were identified through differential abundance testing performed on productive amino-acid clonotypes, with a minimum total count of 5 and an alpha of 0.1. The Jaccard Index and the Morisita Overlap Index were used to measure repertoire overlap between compartments. GLIPH clustered TCR beta CDR3s with public tetramer-defined viral CDR3s; viral motifs required at least three viral sequences plus V-gene enrichment. In TCRdb, the immuneACCESS table is reduced to in-frame sequences with V and J assigned. These tables do not hold every clone; where another copy was compared, an unresolved V gene accounts for under half, and the others remain unexplained. That table is the source of V, J and clone size, and D and trimming were worked out from the DNA. The sample table records approximately 88,000 clones; approximately 90% of these occur just once. The top ten clonotypes cover 4.1% of the sample.

Details on this clone: Which antigen it targets is not known. Base-call qualities are not available, and no considerably larger clone is one nucleotide away.

At diagnosis, tumor, uninvolved tumor-adjacent lung and peripheral blood were collected and then preserved as a mix of FFPE and fresh-frozen material. For TCR repertoire profiling, blood samples were analyzed in the form of peripheral blood mononuclear cells. V is clipped by 8 bases and J by 2 bases, and the sequence between their germline boundaries is 13 bases long. The CDR3 runs 14 residues from the cysteine to the phenylalanine. The entry retains the CDR3 DNA only, 42 bases that are in frame from base 1. Taken from the germline V gene, the CDR1 and CDR2 loops are MDHEN and SYDVKM. This specimen was PBMCs, taken before any cancer treatment. The chain joins TRBV28 to TRBJ1-5; possibly the D gene is TRBD1, per 5 matching bases. This clonotype was obtained from a woman between 35 and 70 years old with stage II squamous cell lung carcinoma. Read as DNA, the sequence is TGTGCCAGCTTAGTCAGGGCCGGCAATCAGCCCCAGCATTTT. Its protein is CASLVRAGNQPQHF.